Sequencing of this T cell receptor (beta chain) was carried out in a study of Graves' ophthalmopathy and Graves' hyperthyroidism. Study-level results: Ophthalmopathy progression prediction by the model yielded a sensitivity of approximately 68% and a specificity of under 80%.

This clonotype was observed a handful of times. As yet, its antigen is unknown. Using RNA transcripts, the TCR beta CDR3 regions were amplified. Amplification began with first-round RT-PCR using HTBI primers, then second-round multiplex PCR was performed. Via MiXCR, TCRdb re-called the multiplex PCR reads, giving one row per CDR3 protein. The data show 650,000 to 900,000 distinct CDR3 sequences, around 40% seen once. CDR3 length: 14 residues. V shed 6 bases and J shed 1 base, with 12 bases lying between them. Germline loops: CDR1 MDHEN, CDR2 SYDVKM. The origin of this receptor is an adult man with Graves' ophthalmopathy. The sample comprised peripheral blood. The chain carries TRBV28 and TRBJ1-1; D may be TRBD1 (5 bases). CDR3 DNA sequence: TGTGCCAGCAGACCACAAACAGGGAACACTGAAGCTTTCTTT. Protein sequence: CASRPQTGNTEAFF. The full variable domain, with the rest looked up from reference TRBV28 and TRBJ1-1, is DVKVTQSSRYLVKRTGEKVFLECVQDMDHENMFWYRQDPGLGLRLIYFSYDVKMKEKGDIPEGYSVSREKKERFSLILESASTNQTSMYLCASRPQTGNTEAFFGQGTRLTVV.